These T cell receptor beta chains were read from a single sample in a study of human T cells and chemical hapten exposure. TCRdb independently ran MiXCR on the RACE reads; one entry per CDR3 protein. This repertoire shows roughly 98,000 distinct CDR3 sequences, around 12% found once; its top ten account for approximately 2%. Here the sequenced sample was whole blood, taken in connection with sensitization to the hapten diphenylcyclopropenone (DPC). The source is a woman in her thirties or forties with alopecia areata. Some clones in this sample may be carry-over from other donors' samples. Both conserved end residues are part of each CDR3. The D gene is left open where the match is weak. A clone size is listed for some rows: how often the clone was seen (once, few, many), or a class if it is expanded.

D,V,size,J,DNA,CDR3
NA,TRBV7-9,NA,TRBJ2-1,TGTGCCAGCAGCTTAGTTGGTGGGGTCTACAATGAGCAGTTCTTC,CASSLVGGVYNEQFF
TRBD2,TRBV29-1,NA,TRBJ2-7,TGCAGCGCTTTAGCGGGGGTCTCCTACGAGCAGTACTTC,CSALAGVSYEQYF
NA,TRBV4-1,NA,TRBJ2-5,TGCGCCAGCAGCCAAGTTGCCAGCAGGGCTAAAGAGACCCAGTACTTC,CASSQVASRAKETQYF
TRBD2,TRBV20-1,many,TRBJ2-7,TGCAGTGCTAGAGGGACTAGCGACTACGAGCAGTACTTC,CSARGTSDYEQYF
TRBD1,TRBV18,NA,TRBJ2-7,TGTGCCAGCTCACCAAGGGACAGGGGACTCCACGAGCAGTACTTC,CASSPRDRGLHEQYF
NA,TRBV7-9,many,TRBJ2-3,TGTGCCAGCAGCCAAACTAGGGACACAGATACGCAGTATTTT,CASSQTRDTDTQYF
NA,TRBV28,NA,TRBJ1-2,TGTGCCAGCAGGTCCAATGGCTACACCTTC,CASRSNGYTF
NA,TRBV20-1,few,TRBJ2-7,TGCAGTGCTAGTCAGTACGAGCAGTACTTC,CSASQYEQYF
NA,TRBV7-2,many,TRBJ2-3,TGTGCCAGCAGCGCCCGACTAGGAGAGGAAACAGATACGCAGTATTTT,CASSARLGEETDTQYF
NA,TRBV27,many,TRBJ2-1,TGTGCCAGCACCCCTTCTCCCCGGGGAACCCTCAATGAGCAGTTCTTC,CASTPSPRGTLNEQFF
NA,TRBV4-3,few,TRBJ2-2,TGCGCCAGCAGCCAAGATTTTTATTCGAACACCGGGGAGCTGTTTTTT,CASSQDFYSNTGELFF
NA,TRBV12-3/TRBV12-4,NA,TRBJ2-5,TGTGCCAGCAGGGGACTGGGGGAGCAGACCCAGTACTTC,CASRGLGEQTQYF
TRBD2,TRBV6-5,few,TRBJ2-3,TGTGCCAGCAGGAACGCGCGGGGGGTAGATACGCAGTATTTT,CASRNARGVDTQYF